Presented here are 2 T cell receptor beta chains from one specimen sequenced in a study of blood T cell repertoires in COVID-19. Using immunoSEQ multiplex PCR, the repertoire was profiled, and TCRdb retains in-frame clones only, with some absent. The sample gives roughly 120,000 clones, roughly 82% of which show up once; 15% to 20% is in the top ten. The sample comprised peripheral blood. All receptors come from a woman aged 60-75 years with acute or convalescent COVID-19.

The CDR3 DNA follows: TGTGCCATCAGTGGGTCCCCCGTTGGGCCAGGGGGCATCAACTATGGCTACACCTTC. Encoded protein: CAISGSPVGPGGINYGYTF. The V and J genes are TRBV10-3 and TRBJ1-2; 8 bases line up with TRBD1. The CDR3 runs to 19 residues. Trimming cost V 4 bases and J 2 bases; bases outside gene matches: 18. Germline V CDR1 and CDR2: ENHRY, SYGVKD.

This rearrangement joins TRBV30 to TRBJ2-6; TRBD1 matches at 8 bases. This CDR3 has 14 amino acids. Germline CDR1 reads GTSNPN; CDR2 reads SVGIG (reference sequence). V lost 0 bases to trimming and J lost 12 bases; unmatched junction nucleotides: 7. CDR3 DNA: TGTGCCTGGAGTGTGGGACAGGCCGTCGGCGTCCTGACTTTC. As protein: CAWSVGQAVGVLTF.